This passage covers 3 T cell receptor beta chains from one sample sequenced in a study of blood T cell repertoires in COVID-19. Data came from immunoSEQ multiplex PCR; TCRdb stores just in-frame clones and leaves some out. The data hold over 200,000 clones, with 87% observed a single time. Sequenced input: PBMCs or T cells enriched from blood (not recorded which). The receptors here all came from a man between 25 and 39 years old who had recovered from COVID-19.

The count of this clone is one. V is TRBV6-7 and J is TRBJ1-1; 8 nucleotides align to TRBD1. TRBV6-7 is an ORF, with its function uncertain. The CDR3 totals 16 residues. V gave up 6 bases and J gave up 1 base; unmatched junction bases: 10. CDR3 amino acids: CASSQDRGKRNTEAFF. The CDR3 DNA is TGTGCCAGCAGCCAAGACAGGGGAAAACGGAACACTGAAGCTTTCTTT.

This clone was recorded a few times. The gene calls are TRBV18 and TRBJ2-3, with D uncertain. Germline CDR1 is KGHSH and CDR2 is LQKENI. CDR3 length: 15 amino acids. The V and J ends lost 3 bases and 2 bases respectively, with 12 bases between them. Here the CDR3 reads CASSPLYIPTDTQYF. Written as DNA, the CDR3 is TGTGCCAGCTCACCCCTATATATTCCCACAGATACGCAGTATTTT.

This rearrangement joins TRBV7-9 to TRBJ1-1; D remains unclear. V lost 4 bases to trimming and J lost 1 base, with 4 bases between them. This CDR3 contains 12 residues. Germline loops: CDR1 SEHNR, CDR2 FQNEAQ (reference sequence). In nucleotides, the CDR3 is TGTGCCAGCAGCTCTACGAACACTGAAGCTTTCTTT. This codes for CASSSTNTEAFF.